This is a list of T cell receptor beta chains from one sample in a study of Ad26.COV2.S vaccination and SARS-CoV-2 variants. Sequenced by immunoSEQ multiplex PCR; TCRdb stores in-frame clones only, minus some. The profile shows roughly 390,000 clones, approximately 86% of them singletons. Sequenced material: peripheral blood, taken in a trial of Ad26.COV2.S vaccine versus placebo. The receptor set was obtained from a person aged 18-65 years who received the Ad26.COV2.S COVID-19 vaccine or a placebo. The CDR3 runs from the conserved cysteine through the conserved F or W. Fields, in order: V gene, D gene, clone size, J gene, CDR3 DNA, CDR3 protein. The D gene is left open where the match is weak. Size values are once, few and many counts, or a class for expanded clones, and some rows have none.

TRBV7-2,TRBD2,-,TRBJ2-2,TGTGCCAGCAGCTTAGCGGGGCTAGCGGGGGGGAACACCGGGGAGCTGTTTTTT,CASSLAGLAGGNTGELFF
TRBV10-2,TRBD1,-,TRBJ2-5,TGCGCCAGCAGCCGGGACAGGGAAGAGACCCAGTACTTC,CASSRDREETQYF
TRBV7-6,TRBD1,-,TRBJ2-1,TGTGCCAGCAGCCGTACCCGGGACAGGATTTACAATGAGCAGTTCTTC,CASSRTRDRIYNEQFF
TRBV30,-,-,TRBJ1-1,TGTGCCTGGAGTGTACTGGGGGACACTGAAGCTTTCTTT,CAWSVLGDTEAFF
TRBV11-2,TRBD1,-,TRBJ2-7,TGTGCCAGCAGCCGGGACAGGGTGGACGAGCAGTACTTC,CASSRDRVDEQYF
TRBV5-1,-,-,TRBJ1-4,TGCGCCAGCAGCTTGGGTGGTGGAGGGGAAAAACTGTTTTTT,CASSLGGGGEKLFF
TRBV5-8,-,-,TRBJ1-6,TGTGCCAGCAGCTTGGGGCCCACGCTGAGACCCCTCCACTTT,CASSLGPTLRPLHF
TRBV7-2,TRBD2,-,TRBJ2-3,TGTGCCAGCAGCTTAGTCCTACTAGCGGGTATCACAGATACGCAGTATTTT,CASSLVLLAGITDTQYF
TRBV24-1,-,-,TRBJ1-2,TGTGCCACCAGGGGGTCAGTGGGCTATGGCTACACCTTC,CATRGSVGYGYTF
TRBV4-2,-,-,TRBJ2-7,TGTGCCAGCAGCCCTCAACCCAACACGGGGATGATGAACGAGCAGTACTTC,CASSPQPNTGMMNEQYF
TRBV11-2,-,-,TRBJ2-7,TGTGCCAGCAGCTTAGAAGCTAGGGGACTCTACGAGCAGTACTTC,CASSLEARGLYEQYF
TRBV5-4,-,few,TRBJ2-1,TGTGCCAGCAGTCCACGGACCGAAAACTACAATGAGCAGTTCTTC,CASSPRTENYNEQFF
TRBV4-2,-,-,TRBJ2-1,TGTGCCAGCAGCCAAGAACGGGCAGGTCACCATGAGCAGTTCTTC,CASSQERAGHHEQFF
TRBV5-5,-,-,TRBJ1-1,TGTGCCAGCAGCTTGTTGTCGGGAGGGACTGAAGCTTTCTTT,CASSLLSGGTEAFF
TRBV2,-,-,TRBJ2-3,TGTGCCAGCAGACAGCGTATAGCGGCAGATACGCAGTATTTT,CASRQRIAADTQYF
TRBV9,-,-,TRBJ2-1,TGTGCCAGCAGCGTAGGACCACTTATCTACTACAATGAGCAGTTCTTC,CASSVGPLIYYNEQFF
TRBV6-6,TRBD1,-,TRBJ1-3,TGTGCCAGCAGTTTAATGACAGGGTCTGGAAACACCATATATTTT,CASSLMTGSGNTIYF
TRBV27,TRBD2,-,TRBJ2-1,TGTGCCAGCAGACTAGCGGGGGGGAACAATGAGCAGTTCTTC,CASRLAGGNNEQFF
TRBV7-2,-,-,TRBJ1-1,TGTGCCAGCAGGGCCGACCCAAACACTGAAGCTTTCTTT,CASRADPNTEAFF
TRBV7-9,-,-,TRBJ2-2,TGTGCCAGCAGCTATTCCTCCCTTGGACGGGCGAACACCGGGGAGCTGTTTTTT,CASSYSSLGRANTGELFF
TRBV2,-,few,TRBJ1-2,TGTGCCAGCAGTGAAGCGGGGAGGGATGGGACCTTC,CASSEAGRDGTF
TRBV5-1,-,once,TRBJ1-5,TGCGCCAGCAGCTTGGGACAGGTAGGCCCCCATAGCAATCAGCCCCAGCATTTT,CASSLGQVGPHSNQPQHF
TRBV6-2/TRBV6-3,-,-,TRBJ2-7,TGTGCCAGCAGTTACACTTCATACGAGCAGTACTTC,CASSYTSYEQYF
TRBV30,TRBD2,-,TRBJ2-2,TGTGCCTGGGCTCTAGCGGGGGTTTTGTCCGGGGAGCTGTTTTTT,CAWALAGVLSGELFF
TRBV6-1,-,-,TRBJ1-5,TGTGCCAGCAGTGAGATTAAGAGGAATCAGCCCCAGCATTTT,CASSEIKRNQPQHF
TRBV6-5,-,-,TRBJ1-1,TGTGCCAGCAGTTCGACTGGGGTGAACACTGAAGCTTTCTTT,CASSSTGVNTEAFF
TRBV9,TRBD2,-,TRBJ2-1,TGTGCCAGCAGCGTAGGACTAGCGGGCTACAATGAGCAGTTCTTC,CASSVGLAGYNEQFF
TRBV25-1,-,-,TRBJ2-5,TGTGCCAGCAGTGTCCCGGGACCCCTTTGGGAGACCCAGTACTTC,CASSVPGPLWETQYF
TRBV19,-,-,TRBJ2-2,TGTGCCAGTAGGGGGGTAACAGGGTCGAACACCGGGGAGCTGTTTTTT,CASRGVTGSNTGELFF
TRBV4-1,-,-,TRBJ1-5,TGCGCCAGCAGCCTGATTTTCGGGACACACCGCGATCAGCCCCAGCATTTT,CASSLIFGTHRDQPQHF
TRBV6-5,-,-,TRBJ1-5,TGTGCCAGCACACCCGGGCCAAGGAATCAGCCCCAGCATTTT,CASTPGPRNQPQHF
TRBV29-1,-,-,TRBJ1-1,TGCAGCGAGGGGGGCGTAAACACTGAAGCTTTCTTT,CSEGGVNTEAFF
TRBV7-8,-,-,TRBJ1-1,TGTGCCAGCAGCTTAGCTCGGTCGGGCACTGAAGCTTTCTTT,CASSLARSGTEAFF
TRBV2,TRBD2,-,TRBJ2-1,TGTGCCAGCAGTGAAAGGCTAGCGGGGGGAGGGGAGCAGTTCTTC,CASSERLAGGGEQFF
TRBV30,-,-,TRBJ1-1,TGTGCCTGGACTGTGAACACTGAAGCTTTCTTT,CAWTVNTEAFF
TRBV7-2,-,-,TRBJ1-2,TGTGCCAGCGCTTCCTCGGCTTCAAGGGTGGTCTACACCTTC,CASASSASRVVYTF
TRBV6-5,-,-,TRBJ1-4,TGTGCCAGCAGTTACTCTAGGGCGCCGGCTAATGAAAAACTGTTTTTT,CASSYSRAPANEKLFF
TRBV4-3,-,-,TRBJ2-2,TGCGCCAGCAGCCAAGATTTAAGGGGGGACACCGGGGAGCTGTTTTTT,CASSQDLRGDTGELFF
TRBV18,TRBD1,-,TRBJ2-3,TGTGCCAGCTCACCGACAGGGGTCCCAGATACGCAGTATTTT,CASSPTGVPDTQYF
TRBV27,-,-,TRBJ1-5,TGTGCCAGCAGTTTAGGGGGTTACGAGCAGCCCCAGCATTTT,CASSLGGYEQPQHF
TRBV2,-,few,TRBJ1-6,TGTGCCAGCAGTGTAGCAGAGAATTCACCCCTCCACTTT,CASSVAENSPLHF
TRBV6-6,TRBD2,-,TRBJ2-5,TGTGCCAGCAGGCCGACTAGCGGGGGTGTAGAGACCCAGTACTTC,CASRPTSGGVETQYF
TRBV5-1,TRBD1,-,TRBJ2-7,TGCGCCAGCAGCTTGTTGGGGACAGGGAATCGTCGGGAGCAGTACTTC,CASSLLGTGNRREQYF
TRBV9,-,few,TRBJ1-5,TGTGCCAGCAGCGTCGGGGGTATAGGGCAGCCCCAGCATTTT,CASSVGGIGQPQHF
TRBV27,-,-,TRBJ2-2,TGTGCCAGCAGTTTAGTGCCTAGCACCGGGGAGCTGTTTTTT,CASSLVPSTGELFF
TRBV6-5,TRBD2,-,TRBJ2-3,TGTGCCAGCAGTATAGCGGGGGCCACAGATACGCAGTATTTT,CASSIAGATDTQYF
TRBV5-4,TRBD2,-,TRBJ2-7,TGTGCCAGCAGCCTGACTAGCGGGGGGGCCTACGAGCAGTACTTC,CASSLTSGGAYEQYF
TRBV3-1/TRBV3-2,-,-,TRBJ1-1,TGTGCCAGCAGCCAGGACACTGAAGCTTTCTTT,CASSQDTEAFF
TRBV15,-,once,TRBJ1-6,TGTGCCACCAGCAGAGATCGATGGAAACAGGGCGGCTCACCCCTCCACTTT,CATSRDRWKQGGSPLHF